This T cell receptor beta chain was profiled in a study of blood T cell repertoires in COVID-19. Per the original methods: Nucleated cell number was recorded as an estimate derived from reference gene primer amplification. Measured with immunoSEQ multiplex PCR; TCRdb has only the in-frame clones, and not every one. Clonal size and the V and J genes are those of that table, whereas D and trimming came from the DNA. The top ten hold just over 0.85% of the sample, which has around 400,000 clones, approximately 89% seen once. CDR1 SGDLS and CDR2 YYNGEE come from the germline V gene. This CDR3 is built from 15 residues. The V gene lost 3 bases and the J gene lost 2 bases, with 12 bases spanning the gap. Cohort placement rested on clinical history that participants reported themselves.

The chain is built from TRBV9 and TRBJ2-1; TRBD1 might be the D (6 bases). Sequencing was carried out using PBMCs or T cells enriched from blood (not recorded which). The receptor's source is a woman aged 40 to 49 who had been exposed to COVID-19. CDR3 protein: CASSEIGDTYNEQFF. The CDR3 DNA sequence: TGTGCCAGCAGCGAAATAGGGGACACCTACAATGAGCAGTTCTTC.